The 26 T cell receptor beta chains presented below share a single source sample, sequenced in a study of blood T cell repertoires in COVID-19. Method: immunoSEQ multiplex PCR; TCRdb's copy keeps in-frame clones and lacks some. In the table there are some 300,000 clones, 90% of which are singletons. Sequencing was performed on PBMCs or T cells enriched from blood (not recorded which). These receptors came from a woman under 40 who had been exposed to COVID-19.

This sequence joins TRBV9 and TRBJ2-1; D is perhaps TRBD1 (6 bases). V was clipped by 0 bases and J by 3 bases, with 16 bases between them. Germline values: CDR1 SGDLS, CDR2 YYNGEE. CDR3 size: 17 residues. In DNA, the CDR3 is TGTGCCAGCAGCGTAGGCCCCTCAGGGGCGAGCTACAATGAGCAGTTCTTC. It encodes CASSVGPSGASYNEQFF. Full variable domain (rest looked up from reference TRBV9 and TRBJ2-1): DSGVTQTPKHLITATGQRVTLRCSPRSGDLSVYWYQQSLDQGLQFLIQYYNGEERAKGNILERFSAQQFPDLHSELNLSSLELGDSALYFCASSVGPSGASYNEQFFGPGTRLTVL.

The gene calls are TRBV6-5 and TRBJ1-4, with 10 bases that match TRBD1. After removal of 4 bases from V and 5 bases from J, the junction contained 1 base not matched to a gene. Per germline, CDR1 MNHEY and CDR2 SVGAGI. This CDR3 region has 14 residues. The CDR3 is CASSSDRGNEKLFF. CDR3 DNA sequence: TGTGCCAGCAGTTCGGACAGGGGGAATGAAAAACTGTTTTTT.

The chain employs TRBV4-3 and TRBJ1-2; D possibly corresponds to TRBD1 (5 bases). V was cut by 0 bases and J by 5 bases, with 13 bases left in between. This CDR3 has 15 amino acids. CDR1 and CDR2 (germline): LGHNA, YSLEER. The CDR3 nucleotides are TGCGCCAGCAGCCAAGATTCGGGGGACGGATATGGCTACACCTTC. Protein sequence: CASSQDSGDGYGYTF.

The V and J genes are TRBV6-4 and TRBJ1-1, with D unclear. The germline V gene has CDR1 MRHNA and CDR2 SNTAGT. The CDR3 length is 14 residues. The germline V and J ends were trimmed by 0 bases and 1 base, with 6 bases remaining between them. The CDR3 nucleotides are TGTGCCAGCAGTGACTCCGCGGGGAACACTGAAGCTTTCTTT. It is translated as CASSDSAGNTEAFF.

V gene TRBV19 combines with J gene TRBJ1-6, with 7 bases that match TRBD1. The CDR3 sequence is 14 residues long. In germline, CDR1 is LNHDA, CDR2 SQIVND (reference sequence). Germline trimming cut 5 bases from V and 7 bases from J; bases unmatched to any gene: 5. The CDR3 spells CASSAGTENSPLHF. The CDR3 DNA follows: TGTGCCAGTAGTGCCGGGACAGAGAATTCACCCCTCCACTTT.

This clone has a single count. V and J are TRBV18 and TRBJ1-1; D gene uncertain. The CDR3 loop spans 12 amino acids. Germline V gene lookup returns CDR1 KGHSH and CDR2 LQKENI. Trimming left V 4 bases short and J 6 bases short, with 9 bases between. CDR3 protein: CASSQLLSEAFF. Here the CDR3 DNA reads TGTGCCAGCTCACAATTACTTTCTGAAGCTTTCTTT.

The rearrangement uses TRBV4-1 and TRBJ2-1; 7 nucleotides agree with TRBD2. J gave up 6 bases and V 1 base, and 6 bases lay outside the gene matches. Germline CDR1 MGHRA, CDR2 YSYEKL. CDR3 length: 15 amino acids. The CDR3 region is CASSQAGTIVNEQFF. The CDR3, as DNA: TGCGCCAGCAGCCAAGCCGGGACTATAGTCAATGAGCAGTTCTTC.

In DNA, the CDR3 is TGTGCCAGCAGCTTAGGACCCGACAGGGTGAAAATCAATCAGCCCCAGCATTTT. As protein: CASSLGPDRVKINQPQHF. The chain couples TRBV11-3 to TRBJ1-5; 7 bases are a match to TRBD1. The V gene's germline CDR1 is SGHNT and CDR2 YENEEA. After removal of 1 base from V and 3 bases from J, the junction contained 12 bases not matched to a gene. CDR3 length equals 18 residues.

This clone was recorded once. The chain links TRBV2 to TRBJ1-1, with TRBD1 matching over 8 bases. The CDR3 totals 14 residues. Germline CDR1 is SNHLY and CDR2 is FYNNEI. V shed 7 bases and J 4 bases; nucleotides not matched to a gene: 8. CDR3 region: CASTVQGVGTEAFF. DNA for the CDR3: TGTGCCAGCACGGTACAGGGGGTGGGCACTGAAGCTTTCTTT. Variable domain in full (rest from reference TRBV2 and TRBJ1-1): EPEVTQTPSHQVTQMGQEVILRCVPISNHLYFYWYRQILGQKVEFLVSFYNNEISEKSEIFDDQFSVERPDGSNFTLKIRSTKLEDSAMYFCASTVQGVGTEAFFGQGTRLTVV.

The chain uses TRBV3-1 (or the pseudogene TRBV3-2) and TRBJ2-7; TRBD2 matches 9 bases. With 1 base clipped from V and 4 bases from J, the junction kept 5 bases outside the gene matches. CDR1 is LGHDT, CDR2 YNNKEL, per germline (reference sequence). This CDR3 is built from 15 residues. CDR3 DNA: TGTGCCAGCAGCCAAGTGTCTAGCGGGGCTTACGAGCAGTACTTC. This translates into CASSQVSSGAYEQYF.

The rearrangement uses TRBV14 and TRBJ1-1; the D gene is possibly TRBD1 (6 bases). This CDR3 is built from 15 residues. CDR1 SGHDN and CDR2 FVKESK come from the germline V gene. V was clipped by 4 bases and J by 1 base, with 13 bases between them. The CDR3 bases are TGTGCCAGCAGCCGAGACTGGACAGAGAACACTGAAGCTTTCTTT. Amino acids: CASSRDWTENTEAFF.

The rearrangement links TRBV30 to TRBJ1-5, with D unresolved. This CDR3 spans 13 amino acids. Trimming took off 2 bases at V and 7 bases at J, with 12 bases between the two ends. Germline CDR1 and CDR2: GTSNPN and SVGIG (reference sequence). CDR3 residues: CAWSSRGGQPQHF. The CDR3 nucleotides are TGTGCCTGGAGTTCCCGGGGAGGACAGCCCCAGCATTTT.

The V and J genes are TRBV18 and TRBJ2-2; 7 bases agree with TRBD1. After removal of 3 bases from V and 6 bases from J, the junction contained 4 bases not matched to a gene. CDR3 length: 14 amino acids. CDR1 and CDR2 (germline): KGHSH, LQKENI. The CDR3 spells CASSPWTGSGELFF. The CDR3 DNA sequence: TGTGCCAGCTCACCGTGGACAGGTTCCGGGGAGCTGTTTTTT.

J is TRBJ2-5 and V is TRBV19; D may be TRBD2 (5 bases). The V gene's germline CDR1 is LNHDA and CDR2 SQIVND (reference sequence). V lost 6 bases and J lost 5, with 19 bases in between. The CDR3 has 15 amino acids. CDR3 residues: CASRSQIYPGETQYF. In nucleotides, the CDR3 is TGTGCCAGTAGGTCTCAAATCTACCCGGGGGAGACCCAGTACTTC.

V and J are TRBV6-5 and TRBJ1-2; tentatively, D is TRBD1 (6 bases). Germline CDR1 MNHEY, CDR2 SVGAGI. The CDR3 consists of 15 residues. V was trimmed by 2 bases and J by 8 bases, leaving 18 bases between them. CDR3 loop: CASSYGRDTRGGYTF. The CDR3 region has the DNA TGTGCCAGCAGTTACGGCCGGGACACCCGGGGAGGCTACACCTTC.

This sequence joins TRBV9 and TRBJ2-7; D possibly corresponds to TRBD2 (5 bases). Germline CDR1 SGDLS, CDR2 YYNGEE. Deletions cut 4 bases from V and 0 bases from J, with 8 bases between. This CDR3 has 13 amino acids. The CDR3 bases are TGTGCCAGCAGCCCCCGGGACTCCTACGAGCAGTACTTC. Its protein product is CASSPRDSYEQYF.

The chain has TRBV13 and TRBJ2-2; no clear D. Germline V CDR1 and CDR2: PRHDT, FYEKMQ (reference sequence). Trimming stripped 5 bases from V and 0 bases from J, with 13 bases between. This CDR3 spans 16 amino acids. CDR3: CASSLLGPTNTGELFF. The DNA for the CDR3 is TGTGCCAGCAGCCTCCTAGGTCCTACGAACACCGGGGAGCTGTTTTTT.

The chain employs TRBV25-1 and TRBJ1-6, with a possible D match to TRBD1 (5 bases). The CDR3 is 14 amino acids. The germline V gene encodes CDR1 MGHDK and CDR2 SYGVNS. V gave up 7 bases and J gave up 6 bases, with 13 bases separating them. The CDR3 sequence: CASTSGHLNSPLHF. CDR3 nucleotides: TGTGCCAGCACCTCCGGACATCTTAATTCACCCCTCCACTTT. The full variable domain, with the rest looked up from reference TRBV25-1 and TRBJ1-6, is EADIYQTPRYLVIGTGKKITLECSQTMGHDKMYWYQQDPGMELHLIHYSYGVNSTEKGDLSSESTVSRIRTEHFPLTLESARPSHTSQYLCASTSGHLNSPLHFGNGTRLTVT.

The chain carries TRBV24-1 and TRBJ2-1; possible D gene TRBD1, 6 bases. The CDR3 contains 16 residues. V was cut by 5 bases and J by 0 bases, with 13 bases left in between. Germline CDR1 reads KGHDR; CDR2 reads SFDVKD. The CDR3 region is CATSAPTGISYNEQFF. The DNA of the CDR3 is TGTGCCACCAGTGCCCCGACAGGTATCTCCTACAATGAGCAGTTCTTC.

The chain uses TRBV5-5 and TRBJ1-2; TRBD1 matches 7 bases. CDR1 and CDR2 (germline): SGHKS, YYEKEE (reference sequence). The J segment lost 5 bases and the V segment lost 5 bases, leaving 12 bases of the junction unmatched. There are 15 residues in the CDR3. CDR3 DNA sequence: TGTGCCAGCAGTTCCCCTTGGGACAGTCTGTATGGCTACACCTTC. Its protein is CASSSPWDSLYGYTF.

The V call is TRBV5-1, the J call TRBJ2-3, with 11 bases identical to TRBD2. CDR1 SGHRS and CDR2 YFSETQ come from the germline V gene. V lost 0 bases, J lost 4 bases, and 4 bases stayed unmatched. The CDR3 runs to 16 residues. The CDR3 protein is CASSLDPSGGPDTQYF. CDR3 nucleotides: TGCGCCAGCAGCTTGGACCCTAGCGGGGGGCCAGATACGCAGTATTTT.

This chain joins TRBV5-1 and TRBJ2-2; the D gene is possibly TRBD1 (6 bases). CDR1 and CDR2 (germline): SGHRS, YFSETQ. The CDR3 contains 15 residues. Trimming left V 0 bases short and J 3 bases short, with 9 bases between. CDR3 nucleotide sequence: TGCGCCAGCAGCTTGGGACAGGTCCACACCGGGGAGCTGTTTTTT. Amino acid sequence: CASSLGQVHTGELFF. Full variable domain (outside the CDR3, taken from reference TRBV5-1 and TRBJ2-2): KAGVTQTPRYLIKTRGQQVTLSCSPISGHRSVSWYQQTPGQGLQFLFEYFSETQRNKGNFPGRFSGRQFSNSRSEMNVSTLELGDSALYLCASSLGQVHTGELFFGEGSRLTVL.

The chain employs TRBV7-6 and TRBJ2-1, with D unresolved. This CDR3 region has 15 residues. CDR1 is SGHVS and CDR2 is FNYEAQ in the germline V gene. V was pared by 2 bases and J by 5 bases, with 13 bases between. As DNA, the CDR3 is TGTGCCAGCAGCTTATTAAGAAACGCGCACAATGAGCAGTTCTTC. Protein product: CASSLLRNAHNEQFF.

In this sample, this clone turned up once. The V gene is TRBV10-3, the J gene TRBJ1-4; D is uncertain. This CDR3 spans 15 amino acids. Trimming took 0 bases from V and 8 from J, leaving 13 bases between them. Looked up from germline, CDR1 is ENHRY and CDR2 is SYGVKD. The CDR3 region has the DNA TGTGCCATCAGTGAGTCTCGGGTTAGACGCGAAAAACTGTTTTTT. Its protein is CAISESRVRREKLFF.

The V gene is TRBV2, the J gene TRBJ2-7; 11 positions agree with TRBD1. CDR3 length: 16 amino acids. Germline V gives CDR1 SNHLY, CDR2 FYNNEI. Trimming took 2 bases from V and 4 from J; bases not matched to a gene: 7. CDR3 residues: CASSESPGQGVYEQYF. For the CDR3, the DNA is TGTGCCAGCAGTGAATCTCCGGGACAGGGGGTTTACGAGCAGTACTTC.

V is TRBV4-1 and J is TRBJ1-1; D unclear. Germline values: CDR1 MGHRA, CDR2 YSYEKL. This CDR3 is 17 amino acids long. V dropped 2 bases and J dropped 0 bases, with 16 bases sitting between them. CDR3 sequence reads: CASSQWITGVMNTEAFF. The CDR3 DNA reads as TGCGCCAGCAGCCAATGGATAACGGGTGTTATGAACACTGAAGCTTTCTTT.